This TCR beta chain was captured by sequencing in a study of T cell repertoires in cytomegalovirus infection. Study-wide background: Selected CMV epitopes included recently identified HLA-C-restricted ones as well as well-studied HLA-B-restricted ones. Signatures in public TCR beta sequences pointed to both CMV infection and matching HLA type.

The CDR3 spans 15 residues. In germline, CDR1 is SGHKS, CDR2 YYEKEE (reference sequence). Trimming at V came to 5 bases and at J to 0 bases, leaving 3 bases not matched to a gene. A few counts support this clonotype. Its antigen remains unidentified. TCRdb reanalysed the reads using MiXCR and keeps one entry per CDR3 protein. The table shows more than 250,000 distinct CDR3 sequences, with more than 20% occurring only once. Notes on the study in general: Clonotype analysis showed dominance of the ex vivo response by HLA-C-restricted CMV-specific TCR beta clonotypes. Cumulative public TCR beta family frequency identified carriers of CMV plus the relevant HLA.

The material sequenced was cultured PBMCs, taken from culture after CMV antigen stimulation. The chain carries TRBV5-5 and TRBJ2-3; 10 positions agree with TRBD2. The TCR sequence derives from a human donor in good health (CMV status not recorded). Some clones in this sample may be carry-over from other donors' samples. This CDR3 is CASRWGLASTDTQYF. For the CDR3, the DNA is TGTGCCAGCAGATGGGGACTAGCGAGCACAGATACGCAGTATTTT.